Listed below are T cell receptor beta chains from one sample, sequenced in a study of beta chain features in type 1 diabetes. Assay used: immunoSEQ multiplex PCR; TCRdb lists only in-frame clones, some missing. The top ten clones hold roughly 0.066% of a sample with around 500,000 clones, 30% of them seen once. Sequences were obtained from naive CD4+ T cells from blood. These receptors were taken from a man between 18 and 29 years old in good health. The CDR3 runs from the conserved cysteine through the conserved F or W. Fields, in order: J gene, V gene, clone size, D gene, CDR3 protein, CDR3 DNA. A D gene is named only where the DNA matches it firmly. Size values are once, few and many counts, or a class for expanded clones, and some rows have none.

>TRBJ2-5|TRBV5-1|.|.
CASSLNWGRETQYF
TGCGCCAGCAGCTTGAATTGGGGGCGAGAGACCCAGTACTTC
>TRBJ2-1|TRBV7-9|few|TRBD2
CASSVIAGNYNEQFF
TGTGCCAGCAGCGTCATAGCGGGGAATTACAATGAGCAGTTCTTC
>TRBJ2-1|TRBV7-2|few|.
CATGLRGSGDEQFF
TGTGCCACGGGACTGCGCGGCTCTGGGGATGAGCAGTTCTTC
>TRBJ2-7|TRBV27|.|.
CASSLNRPAVTYEQYF
TGTGCCAGCAGTTTAAACCGCCCAGCAGTTACCTACGAGCAGTACTTC
>TRBJ1-3|TRBV30|.|.
CAWSRGNGNTIYF
TGTGCCTGGAGTCGGGGAAATGGAAACACCATATATTTT
>TRBJ2-7|TRBV2|.|TRBD2
CASILSTSGQPSHEQYF
TGTGCCAGCATTCTAAGTACTAGCGGGCAGCCCTCCCACGAGCAGTACTTC
>TRBJ1-2|TRBV9|.|.
CASSGYLTGGYTF
TGTGCCAGCAGCGGGTATCTTACGGGTGGCTACACCTTC
>TRBJ2-1|TRBV19|few|.
CASSIYRDNEQFF
TGTGCCAGTAGTATTTATCGGGACAATGAGCAGTTCTTC
>TRBJ2-7|TRBV29-1|.|.
CSVERGAGSEQYF
TGCAGCGTGGAACGGGGGGCTGGTTCCGAGCAGTACTTC
>TRBJ1-5|TRBV29-1|.|.
CSAEGDSNQPQHF
TGCAGCGCTGAGGGGGACAGCAATCAGCCCCAGCATTTT
>TRBJ2-5|TRBV6-5|.|.
CASRLTRKETQYF
TGTGCCAGCAGATTGACAAGAAAAGAGACCCAGTACTTC
>TRBJ2-3|TRBV4-2|.|TRBD2
CASSATGLAGGLDTQYF
TGTGCCAGCAGCGCCACCGGACTAGCGGGAGGTCTAGATACGCAGTATTTT
>TRBJ2-3|TRBV7-2|few|TRBD2
CASSLAREVDTQYF
TGTGCCAGCAGCTTAGCTCGGGAGGTAGATACGCAGTATTTT
>TRBJ2-5|TRBV12-5|few|.
CASGYRLRQETQYF
TGTGCTAGTGGTTACCGGCTGAGGCAAGAGACCCAGTACTTC
>TRBJ2-1|TRBV5-6|.|.
CASSSTGRAYNEQFF
TGTGCCAGCAGCTCCACAGGGAGAGCCTACAATGAGCAGTTCTTC
>TRBJ2-3|TRBV29-1|.|.
CSVESSTDTQYF
TGCAGCGTTGAGAGCAGCACAGATACGCAGTATTTT
>TRBJ2-1|TRBV2|.|TRBD2
CASRGLAESSYNEQFF
TGTGCCAGCAGGGGACTAGCGGAAAGCTCCTACAATGAGCAGTTCTTC
>TRBJ2-7|TRBV11-1|.|.
CASSFTDGGGYEQYF
TGTGCCAGCAGCTTTACTGACGGAGGAGGCTACGAGCAGTACTTC
>TRBJ1-5|TRBV30|few|.
CAWSGSGGLSQPQHF
TGTGCCTGGAGTGGGAGTGGGGGGCTGAGTCAGCCCCAGCATTTT
>TRBJ2-2|TRBV7-3|few|TRBD2
CASSLQTSGTGELFF
TGTGCCAGCAGCCTTCAAACTAGCGGCACCGGGGAGCTGTTTTTT
>TRBJ2-7|TRBV30|few|.
CAWSSRRRDEQYF
TGTGCCTGGAGTTCAAGGAGGCGGGACGAGCAGTACTTC
>TRBJ2-7|TRBV6-5|.|TRBD2
CASSRMPSGYEQYF
TGTGCCAGCAGCCGAATGCCTAGCGGGTACGAGCAGTACTTC
>TRBJ2-1|TRBV29-1|.|TRBD2
CSVGFGRALNEQFF
TGCAGCGTTGGTTTCGGGAGGGCCCTCAATGAGCAGTTCTTC
>TRBJ2-7|TRBV10-3|few|TRBD2
CAISYTAGVSYEQYF
TGTGCCATCAGTTACACAGCGGGAGTCTCCTACGAGCAGTACTTC
>TRBJ2-4|TRBV27|.|.
CASSLWPGGTGAKNIQYF
TGTGCCAGCAGTTTGTGGCCCGGGGGTACAGGGGCCAAAAACATTCAGTACTTC
>TRBJ2-3|TRBV15|few|.
CATSAGFRTDTQYF
TGTGCCACCAGCGCTGGGTTTCGCACAGATACGCAGTATTTT
>TRBJ2-6|TRBV7-2|.|.
CASSFQQPSGANVLTF
TGTGCCAGCAGCTTCCAACAGCCTTCTGGGGCCAACGTCCTGACTTTC
>TRBJ2-3|TRBV7-2|few|.
CASSLDGTSTDTQYF
TGTGCCAGCAGCTTGGACGGCACTAGCACAGATACGCAGTATTTT
>TRBJ2-5|TRBV28|few|.
CASSLEETQYF
TGTGCCAGCAGTTTAGAAGAGACCCAGTACTTC
>TRBJ2-1|TRBV27|.|.
CASSSRSGGTYNEQFF
TGTGCCAGCAGTTCTCGATCCGGCGGGACGTACAATGAGCAGTTCTTC
>TRBJ1-1|TRBV5-1|few|.
CASTLPSTGYTEAFF
TGCGCCAGCACCCTACCTTCGACGGGGTACACTGAAGCTTTCTTT
>TRBJ2-4|TRBV28|few|TRBD2
CASSPGTSGRFVQYF
TGTGCCAGCAGCCCAGGGACTAGCGGGAGGTTTGTTCAGTACTTC
>TRBJ2-1|TRBV19|once|.
CASSMAQLIYNEQFF
TGTGCCAGTAGTATGGCACAGCTCATCTACAATGAGCAGTTCTTC
>TRBJ1-2|TRBV13|few|.
CASSLAIGLDYGYTF
TGTGCCAGCAGCTTAGCAATAGGGTTGGACTATGGCTACACCTTC
>TRBJ2-5|TRBV29-1|few|TRBD2
CSVAPGLAGVETQYF
TGCAGCGTTGCCCCGGGACTAGCGGGAGTTGAGACCCAGTACTTC
>TRBJ2-5|TRBV4-2|.|TRBD1
CASSLGTVQETQYF
TGTGCCAGCAGCCTAGGGACAGTACAAGAGACCCAGTACTTC
>TRBJ2-5|TRBV7-2|.|TRBD2
CASSSRIAGVGETQYF
TGTGCCAGCAGCTCCCGAATAGCGGGAGTAGGAGAGACCCAGTACTTC